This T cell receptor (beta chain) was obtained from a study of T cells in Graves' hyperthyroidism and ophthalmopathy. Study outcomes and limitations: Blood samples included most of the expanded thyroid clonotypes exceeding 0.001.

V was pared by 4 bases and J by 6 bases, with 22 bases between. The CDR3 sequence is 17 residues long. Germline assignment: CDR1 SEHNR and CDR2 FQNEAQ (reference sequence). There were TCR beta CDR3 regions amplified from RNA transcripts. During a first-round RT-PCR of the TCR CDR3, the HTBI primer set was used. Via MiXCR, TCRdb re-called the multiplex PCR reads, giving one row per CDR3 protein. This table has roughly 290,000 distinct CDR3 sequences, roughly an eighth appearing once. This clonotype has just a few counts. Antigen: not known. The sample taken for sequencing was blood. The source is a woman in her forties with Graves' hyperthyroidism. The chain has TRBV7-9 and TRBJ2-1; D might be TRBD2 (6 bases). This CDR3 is CASSSIWGEMGSNEQFF. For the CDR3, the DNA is TGTGCCAGCAGCTCAATTTGGGGGGAAATGGGGTCCAATGAGCAGTTCTTC. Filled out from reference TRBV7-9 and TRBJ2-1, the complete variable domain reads DTGVSQNPRHKITKRGQNVTFRCDPISEHNRLYWYRQTLGQGPEFLTYFQNEAQLEKSRLLSDRFSAERPKGSFSTLEIQRTEQGDSAMYLCASSSIWGEMGSNEQFFGPGTRLTVL.